The 5 T cell receptor beta chains presented below share a single source sample, sequenced in a study of cytomegalovirus exposure and HLA in healthy donors (dated by TCRdb to about 2017). The library was made by the immunoSEQ multiplex PCR assay. The multiplex PCR relied on a mix of 60 forward primers for TCR Vbeta segments and 13 reverse primers for TCR Jbeta segments. Not all clones reach the TCRdb copy of this immuneACCESS table, which keeps in-frame sequences only. Checked studies attribute under half of the gap to unresolved V genes and leave the rest unexplained. For this sample there are 200,000 to 300,000 clones; 85% appear just once. Jointly, the top ten make up 0.24% of the sample. What was sequenced was PBMCs. The source of these receptors is a girl aged 2 to 10 in good health and CMV-seronegative.

The V call is TRBV5-4, the J call TRBJ1-3; 8 positions match TRBD1. CDR1 and CDR2 from the germline V gene are SGHNT and YYREEE (reference sequence). The junction had 1 base not matched to a gene; V was cut back by 0 bases and J by 2 bases. This CDR3 has 15 amino acids. Here the CDR3 DNA reads TGTGCCAGCAGCTTGGCAGGGGGCGCTGGAAACACCATATATTTT. This sequence encodes CASSLAGGAGNTIYF.

V gene TRBV23-1 combines with J gene TRBJ2-5; 7 bases match TRBD1. TRBV23-1 is assigned to the ORF class and has an uncertain function. The CDR3 spans 15 residues. Germline trimming cut 6 bases from V and 1 base from J; bases unmatched to any gene: 8. The chain's CDR3 is CASSIYQGVQETQYF. DNA for the CDR3: TGCGCCAGCAGCATATATCAGGGGGTCCAAGAGACCCAGTACTTC.

This chain connects TRBV6-5 to TRBJ2-1; a weak D match, TRBD2 (5 bases). V lost 0 bases, J lost 8 bases, and 17 bases lay in between. There are 16 residues in the CDR3. Germline V gene data show CDR1 as MNHEY and CDR2 as SVGAGI. This chain's CDR3 is CASSYSRVGRTDEQFF. The CDR3 DNA sequence: TGTGCCAGCAGTTACTCGAGGGTCGGACGAACCGATGAGCAGTTCTTC.

This clone turned up a few times. The chain carries TRBV9 and TRBJ2-1; TRBD2 aligns across 14 bases. Trimming took 4 bases from V and 8 from J; bases not matched to a gene: 8. This CDR3 has 16 residues. Per the germline V gene, CDR1 is SGDLS and CDR2 is YYNGEE. The CDR3 loop is CASSPRLAGGGHEQFF. DNA of the CDR3: TGTGCCAGCAGCCCCCGACTAGCGGGAGGGGGCCATGAGCAGTTCTTC.

This rearrangement joins TRBV4-1 to TRBJ2-5; D not certain. The end of the DNA is better explained by TRBJ2-7, so the J call may be wrong. Per germline, CDR1 MGHRA and CDR2 YSYEKL. The CDR3 sequence is 15 residues long. The CDR3 region is CASSQEPYSSYEQYF. The CDR3 region has the DNA TGCGCCAGCAGCCAAGAACCATACAGCTCCTACGAGCAGTACTTC.